The next 23 T cell receptor beta chains were all read from a single sample in a study of glioma-infiltrating T cells. Amplification of TCR alpha and beta CDR3 regions from RNA used iRepertoire nested multiplex PCR. TCRdb fed the multiplex PCR reads into MiXCR, producing one record per CDR3 protein. The table records 9,500 to 15,000 distinct CDR3 sequences, about a quarter of them present only once. The sample comprised glioma tissue, nonneoplastic brain tissue, or PBMCs (not recorded which). Every receptor here comes from a human donor with low-grade glioma or glioblastoma, undergoing nonglioma brain surgery, or in good health (not recorded which).

The chain employs TRBV4-1 and TRBJ1-2; D might be TRBD1 (5 bases). CDR1 is MGHRA, CDR2 YSYEKL, per germline. Trimming removed 4 bases at V and 8 bases at J, with 8 bases between. This CDR3 has 11 residues. The DNA for the CDR3 is TGCGCCAGCAGCCGGGACCGGGGCTACACCTTC. It is translated as CASSRDRGYTF.

With regard to this clonotype: One base away lies a much larger clone, so this may be a sequencing read error. This sequence joins TRBV10-2 and TRBJ2-1; maybe TRBD2 (5 bases). V was clipped by 5 bases and J by 5 bases, with 10 bases between them. Germline V gene sequence: CDR1 WSHSY, CDR2 SAAADI. The CDR3 totals 13 residues. The CDR3: CASSRTLHNEQFF. The DNA for the CDR3 is TGCGCCAGCAGTCGGACTCTTCACAATGAGCAGTTCTTC.

This clonotype appeared many times. This rearrangement joins TRBV2 to TRBJ1-1, with unresolved D. Germline CDR1 SNHLY, CDR2 FYNNEI. The V end was cut by 11 bases, the J end by 5 bases, with 21 bases between. This CDR3 has 14 amino acids. The CDR3 DNA reads as TGTGCCTCCACTCAAGGGAATGGGAGGACTGAAGCTTTCTTT. Translated, it gives CASTQGNGRTEAFF. Complete variable domain (other parts from reference TRBV2 and TRBJ1-1): EPEVTQTPSHQVTQMGQEVILRCVPISNHLYFYWYRQILGQKVEFLVSFYNNEISEKSEIFDDQFSVERPDGSNFTLKIRSTKLEDSAMYFCASTQGNGRTEAFFGQGTRLTVV.

V usage is TRBV18 and J usage is TRBJ1-1; 7 bases are a match to TRBD1. V was clipped by 3 bases and J by 8 bases; unmatched bases: 9. CDR3 size: 14 residues. From germline, CDR1 is KGHSH and CDR2 LQKENI. The CDR3 nucleotides read TGTGCCAGCTCACCGTCCCGACAGGGATCGGAAGCTTTCTTT. Encoded protein: CASSPSRQGSEAFF.

The chain couples TRBV2 to TRBJ2-7, with D perhaps TRBD2 (6 bases). CDR3 length equals 14 residues. V lost 10 bases, J lost 3 bases, and 19 bases lay in between. Germline assignment: CDR1 SNHLY and CDR2 FYNNEI. CDR3 protein: CATGLGGGLYEQYF. The CDR3, as DNA: TGTGCCACCGGCTTGGGGGGAGGCCTCTACGAGCAGTACTTC.

For this clonotype: This clone may be a read error of a much larger clone one base away. The chain couples TRBV2 to TRBJ1-1; 8 nucleotides align to TRBD1. The CDR3 sequence is 14 residues long. From germline, CDR1 is SNHLY and CDR2 FYNNEI. The CDR3 DNA sequence: TGTGCCAGCAGTGAAGGGACAGGGTTGACTGGAGCTTTCTTT. Protein product: CASSEGTGLTGAFF.

This clonotype was counted only a few times. The gene calls are TRBV29-1 and TRBJ2-2; TRBD2 matches at 13 bases. J gave up 5 bases and V 5 bases, and 5 bases lay outside the gene matches. Germline V gene sequence: CDR1 SQVTM, CDR2 ANQGSEA. The length of the CDR3 is 15 residues. This CDR3 reads CSVRRTSGSTGELFF. CDR3 coding DNA: TGCAGCGTTCGACGGACTAGCGGGAGTACCGGGGAGCTGTTTTTT.

This clonotype was recorded many times. The rearrangement links TRBV6-1 to TRBJ1-1, with D uncertain. This CDR3 is built from 15 residues. Trimming removed 2 bases from V and 0 bases from J, with 10 bases in between. Germline loops: CDR1 MNHNS, CDR2 SASEGT. CDR3 loop: CASSERTAMNTEAFF. Here the CDR3 DNA reads TGTGCCAGCAGTGAAAGGACGGCCATGAACACTGAAGCTTTCTTT.

Only a few counts were recorded for this clonotype. This chain connects TRBV19 to TRBJ2-7; D is possibly TRBD2 (6 bases). CDR3 length equals 13 residues. In germline, CDR1 is LNHDA, CDR2 SQIVND (reference sequence). The V gene lost 1 base and the J gene lost 6 bases, with 10 bases spanning the gap. Here the CDR3 DNA reads TGTGCCAGTAGTATAGCGGGGGTTGGCGAGCAGTACTTC. It is translated as CASSIAGVGEQYF.

This clonotype was seen repeatedly, ten times or more. The chain couples TRBV7-8 to TRBJ2-7; D is perhaps TRBD2 (5 bases). Per the germline V gene, CDR1 is SGHVS and CDR2 is FQNEAQ. CDR3 length equals 15 residues. The V end was cut by 5 bases, the J end by 2 bases, with 16 bases between. CDR3 in amino acids: CASSVGLAQTYEQYF. The DNA for the CDR3 is TGTGCCAGCAGCGTAGGGTTAGCGCAAACCTACGAGCAGTACTTC.

This clonotype was seen ten or more times. This CDR3 is CASSSSSGTTIYGYTF. CDR3 nucleotides: TGTGCCAGCAGCTCTAGCTCCGGGACAACCATCTATGGCTACACCTTC. The V call is TRBV11-2, the J call TRBJ1-2, with D possibly TRBD1 on 6 matching bases. CDR3 length: 16 amino acids. Germline V gives CDR1 SGHAT, CDR2 FQNNGV. Trimming shortened V by 4 bases and J by 4 bases, and 19 bases separated the two germline ends.

This clonotype was seen repeatedly, ten times or more. The DNA for the CDR3 is TGCAGTGCTAGAGCCGCGGGTTGGGCTGAAGCTTTCTTT. Its translation: CSARAAGWAEAFF. The gene calls are TRBV20-1 and TRBJ1-1; D call uncertain. Trimming removed 1 base from V and 6 bases from J, with 12 bases in between. Germline values: CDR1 DFQATT, CDR2 SNEGSKA (reference sequence). This CDR3 contains 13 residues.

Remarks on this clonotype: Without the conserved terminal phenylalanine or tryptophan, this CDR3 likely stems from a read error. CDR3 DNA sequence: TGTGCCAGCAGATTGGGCATTGAGAATTCACCCCTCCACCTT. Its protein product is CASRLGIENSPLHL. V usage is TRBV28 and J usage is TRBJ1-6, with unresolved D. Germline loops: CDR1 MDHEN, CDR2 SYDVKM. This CDR3 has 14 amino acids. Trimming stripped 6 bases from V and 7 bases from J, with 13 bases between.

Concerning this clonotype: A read error may explain this, as a much larger clone is one base away. The CDR3, as DNA: TGTGCCAGCAGCTTACGAAGGGCAGGGGACACTGAAGCTTTCTTT. Protein product: CASSLRRAGDTEAFF. V usage is TRBV11-1 and J usage is TRBJ1-1; TRBD1 is a possible D gene (6 bases). Trimming took off 2 bases at V and 3 bases at J, with 13 bases between the two ends. This CDR3 comprises 15 residues. Germline V CDR1 and CDR2: SGHAT, FQDESV (reference sequence).

As to this clonotype: A single base separates this from a much larger clone, so it may be a read error. This chain uses TRBV7-2 with TRBJ2-7; possible D gene TRBD2, 5 bases. This CDR3 has 14 residues. Germline V gene lookup returns CDR1 SGHTA and CDR2 FQGNSA. CDR3 region: CASSLVLASNEKYF. CDR3 nucleotide sequence: TGTGCCAGCAGCTTAGTCCTAGCTAGCAACGAGAAGTACTTC.

V gene TRBV9 combines with J gene TRBJ2-2, with D unclear. Trimming cost V 3 bases and J 6 bases, with 9 bases left between them. From germline, CDR1 is SGDLS and CDR2 YYNGEE. The length of the CDR3 is 13 residues. CDR3 in amino acids: CASSASPPGELFF. In nucleotides, the CDR3 is TGTGCCAGCAGCGCCTCCCCGCCCGGGGAGCTGTTTTTT.

On this clonotype: Since a much larger clone is just one base distant, this may be a read error. The V call is TRBV20-1, the J call TRBJ2-1, with 7 bases matching TRBD1. J gave up 3 bases and V 0 bases, and 5 bases lay outside the gene matches. CDR1 is DFQATT and CDR2 is SNEGSKA in the germline V gene (reference sequence). The CDR3 runs to 15 residues. The CDR3: CSARDIGTDYNEQFF. The CDR3, as DNA: TGCAGTGCTAGAGATATTGGGACAGACTACAATGAGCAGTTCTTC.

For this clonotype: The germline gene is not matched at one end of the junction; a read error may be the cause. V is TRBV20-1 and J is TRBJ1-1, with TRBD1 identical over 8 bases. This CDR3 region has 15 residues. Germline-derived CDR1 and CDR2 are DFQATT and SNEGSKA (reference sequence). The CDR3 is CSARADRGLVTQAFF. In DNA, the CDR3 is TGCAGTGCTAGGGCAGACAGGGGTTTGGTCACTCAAGCTTTCTTT.

This clonotype is large within its sample. V is TRBV6-2 or TRBV6-3 and J is TRBJ2-5; 10 bases agree with TRBD1. This CDR3 is built from 13 residues. The V gene's germline CDR1 is MNHEY and CDR2 SVGEGT. Trimming at V came to 4 bases and at J to 4 bases, leaving 0 bases not matched to a gene. CDR3 sequence (DNA): TGTGCCAGCAGTTGGACAGGGGGAGAGACCCAGTACTTC. Residues: CASSWTGGETQYF.

The CDR3 loop reads CASSSSGSTDTQYF. The CDR3 nucleotides read TGTGCCAGCAGCTCTAGCGGAAGCACAGATACGCAGTATTTT. This chain uses TRBV7-9 with TRBJ2-3; TRBD2 matches at 7 bases. Germline V CDR1 and CDR2: SEHNR, FQNEAQ (reference sequence). The CDR3 contains 14 residues. The J segment lost 0 bases and the V segment lost 4 bases, leaving 1 base of the junction unmatched.

By proportion, this clonotype is medium-sized. The CDR3 DNA reads TGTGCCACCCTTAAATCCACGAACACTGAAGCTTTCTTT. Protein sequence: CATLKSTNTEAFF. The chain carries TRBV28 and TRBJ1-1; unclear D gene. This CDR3 comprises 13 residues. V was shortened by 10 bases and J by 1 base, with 13 bases between the two germline ends. CDR1 and CDR2 (germline): MDHEN, SYDVKM.

The J gene is TRBJ2-7, the V gene TRBV19; the match to TRBD2 covers 9 bases. CDR1 and CDR2 from the germline V gene are LNHDA and SQIVND (reference sequence). V lost 1 base to trimming and J lost 6 bases; unmatched junction nucleotides: 7. CDR3 size: 15 residues. The CDR3 bases are TGTGCCAGTAGTATAGCAGAGCGGGAGGTCGGCGAGCAGTACTTC. It translates to CASSIAEREVGEQYF.

The genes are TRBV7-3 and TRBJ2-3; D remains ambiguous. The V and J ends lost 4 bases and 6 bases respectively, with 11 bases between them. Germline V lookup: CDR1 SGHTA, CDR2 FQGTGA. The CDR3 is 13 residues long. The CDR3 region has the DNA TGTGCCAGCAGCTCGTACGAGGCTGATACGCAGTATTTT. Residues: CASSSYEADTQYF.